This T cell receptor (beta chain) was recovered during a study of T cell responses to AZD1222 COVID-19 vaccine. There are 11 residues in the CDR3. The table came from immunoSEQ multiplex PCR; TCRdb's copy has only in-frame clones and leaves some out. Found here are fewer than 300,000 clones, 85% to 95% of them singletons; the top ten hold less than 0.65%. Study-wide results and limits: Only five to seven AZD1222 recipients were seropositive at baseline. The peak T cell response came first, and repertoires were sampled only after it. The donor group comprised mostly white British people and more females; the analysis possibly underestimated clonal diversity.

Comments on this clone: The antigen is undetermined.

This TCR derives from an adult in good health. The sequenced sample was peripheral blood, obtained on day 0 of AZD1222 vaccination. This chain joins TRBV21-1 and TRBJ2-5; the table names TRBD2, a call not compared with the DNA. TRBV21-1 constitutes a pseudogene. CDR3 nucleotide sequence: TGTGCCAGCGTCGGGGAAGAGACCCAGTACTTC. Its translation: CASVGEETQYF.